This T cell receptor beta chain was documented in a study of T-cell memory formation after mild COVID-19. Across the whole study: Clusters of TCRs were largely donor specific. Study findings and constraints: For contracting clones, CD4+ ones sat mainly in CM and EM, CD8+ in EMRA. Balance between CD4 and CD8 was seen in clones contracting day 15 to 85, and a CD4+ lean was seen in later expanders.

This clonotype was observed a few times. Antigen: not known. Unmatched junction bases numbered 5, after V lost 0 bases and J lost 2 bases. This CDR3 region has 16 residues. Germline CDR1 is SGHRS and CDR2 is YFSETQ. TCRdb fed the 5' RACE reads into MiXCR, producing one record per CDR3 protein. The sample records about 610,000 distinct CDR3 sequences, 15% to 20% being singletons. The sequenced sample consisted of PBMCs or a T cell subset sorted from them (not recorded which). The clonotype comes from an adult woman who had mild COVID-19 (a few samples of this study predate the infection). Cell type and time point are not known. This chain links TRBV5-1 with TRBJ2-3, with 8 positions matching TRBD2. The CDR3 DNA reads TGCGCCAGCAGCTTGGGACTAGCGAGGGACACAGATACGCAGTATTTT. This sequence encodes CASSLGLARDTDTQYF.